Sequencing of this T cell receptor beta chain was carried out in a study of cytomegalovirus exposure and HLA in healthy donors. The PCR ran on 60 Vbeta and 13 Jbeta primers. Generated by immunoSEQ multiplex PCR, the TCRdb table keeps only in-frame clones and is missing some. The top ten hold approximately 10% of the sample, which has 90,000 to 120,000 clones, approximately 70% seen once. CDR1 SGHAT and CDR2 FQNNGV come from the germline V gene. The length of the CDR3 is 14 residues. Trimming took 3 bases from V and 2 from J; bases not matched to a gene: 1. About this clone itself: Antigen specificity is unknown.

General observations from the study: In a later analysis, HLA-associated TCR beta chains were more clonally expanded than equally common others.

The sample comprised PBMCs. This receptor was taken from a man between 40 and 49 years old in good health and CMV-seropositive. The gene calls are TRBV11-2 and TRBJ2-7, with 10 bases identical to TRBD1. CDR3 DNA: TGTGCCAGCAGCTTCGACAGGGGGCCCTACGAGCAGTACTTC. Translated: CASSFDRGPYEQYF. Looking up the rest from reference TRBV11-2 and TRBJ2-7 gives the full variable domain: EAGVAQSPRYKIIEKRQSVAFWCNPISGHATLYWYQQILGQGPKLLIQFQNNGVVDDSQLPKDRFSAERLKGVDSTLKIQPAKLEDSAVYLCASSFDRGPYEQYFGPGTRLTVT.